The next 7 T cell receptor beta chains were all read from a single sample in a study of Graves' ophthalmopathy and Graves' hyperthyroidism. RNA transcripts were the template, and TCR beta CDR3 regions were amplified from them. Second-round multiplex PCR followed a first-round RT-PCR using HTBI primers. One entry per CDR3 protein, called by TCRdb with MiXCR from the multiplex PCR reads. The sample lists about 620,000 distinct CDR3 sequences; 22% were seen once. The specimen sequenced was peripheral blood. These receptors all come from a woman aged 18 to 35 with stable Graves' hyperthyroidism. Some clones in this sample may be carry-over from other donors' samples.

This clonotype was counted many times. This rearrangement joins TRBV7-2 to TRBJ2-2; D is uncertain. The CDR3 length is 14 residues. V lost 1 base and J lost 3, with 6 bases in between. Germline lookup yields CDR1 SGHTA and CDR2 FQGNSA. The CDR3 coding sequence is TGTGCCAGCAGCTTAGACGGTTACACCGGGGAGCTGTTTTTT. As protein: CASSLDGYTGELFF.

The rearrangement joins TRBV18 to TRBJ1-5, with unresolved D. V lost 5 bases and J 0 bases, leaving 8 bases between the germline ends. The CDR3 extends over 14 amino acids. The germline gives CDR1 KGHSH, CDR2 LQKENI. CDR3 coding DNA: TGTGCCAGCTCAATGGACCCTAGCAATCAGCCCCAGCATTTT. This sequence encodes CASSMDPSNQPQHF.

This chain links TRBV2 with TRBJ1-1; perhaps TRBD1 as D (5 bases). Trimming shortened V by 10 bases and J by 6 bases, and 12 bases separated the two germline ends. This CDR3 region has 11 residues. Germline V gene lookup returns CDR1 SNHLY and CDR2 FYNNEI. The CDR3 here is CAIEGLSEAFF. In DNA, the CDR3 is TGTGCCATCGAGGGGCTCTCTGAAGCTTTCTTT.

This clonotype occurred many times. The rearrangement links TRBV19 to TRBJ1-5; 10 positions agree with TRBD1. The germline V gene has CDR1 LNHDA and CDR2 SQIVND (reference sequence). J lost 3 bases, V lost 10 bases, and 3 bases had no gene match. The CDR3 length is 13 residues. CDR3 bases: TGTGCCACGGGGACAGGGGCCAATCAGCCCCAGCATTTT. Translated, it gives CATGTGANQPQHF.

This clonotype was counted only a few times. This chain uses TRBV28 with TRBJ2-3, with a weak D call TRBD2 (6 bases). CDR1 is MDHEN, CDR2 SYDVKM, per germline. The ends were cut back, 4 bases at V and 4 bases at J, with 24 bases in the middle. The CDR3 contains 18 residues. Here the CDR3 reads CASSSSHGVAEYADTQYF. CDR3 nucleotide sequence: TGTGCCAGCAGTTCCTCACATGGTGTAGCGGAGTACGCAGATACGCAGTATTTT.

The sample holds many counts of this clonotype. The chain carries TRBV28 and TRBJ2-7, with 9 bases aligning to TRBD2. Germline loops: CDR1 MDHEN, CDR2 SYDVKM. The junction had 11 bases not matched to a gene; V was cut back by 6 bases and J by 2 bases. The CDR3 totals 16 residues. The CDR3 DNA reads TGTGCCAGCAGCGAAATTGGGACTAGCAGCACCTACGAGCAGTACTTC. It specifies CASSEIGTSSTYEQYF.

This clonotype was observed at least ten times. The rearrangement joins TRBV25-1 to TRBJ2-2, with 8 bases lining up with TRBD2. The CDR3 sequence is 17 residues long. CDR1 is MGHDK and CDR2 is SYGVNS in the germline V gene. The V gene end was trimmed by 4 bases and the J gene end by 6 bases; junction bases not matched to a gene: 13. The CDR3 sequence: CASSAPSSGTRSGELFF. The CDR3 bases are TGTGCCAGCAGTGCCCCGTCCTCCGGGACTAGATCCGGGGAGCTGTTTTTT.